Presented here are 23 T cell receptor beta chains from one specimen sequenced in a study of blood T cell repertoires in COVID-19. Only in-frame clones appear in the TCRdb table, and some are missing; sequencing was by immunoSEQ multiplex PCR. This table has about 360,000 clones, around nine tenths appearing once. Sequencing was done on a sample of peripheral blood. These TCRs come from a human donor in a cohort sampled during active COVID-19.

As DNA, the CDR3 is TGTGCCAGCAGTTCCCGACTAGCGCATGAGCAGTTCTTC. It codes for CASSSRLAHEQFF. V is TRBV6-5 and J is TRBJ2-1; TRBD2 matches 8 bases. The germline CDR1 and CDR2 sequences are MNHEY and SVGAGI. The CDR3 is 13 amino acids. The junction had 4 bases not matched to a gene; V was cut back by 4 bases and J by 8 bases.

Points on this clone: This sample includes further DNA sequences coding for the same CDR3. The rearrangement links TRBV3-1 (or the pseudogene TRBV3-2) to TRBJ2-3; TRBD2 matches 7 bases. J lost 6 bases, V lost 1 base, and 4 bases had no gene match. CDR3 length: 14 amino acids. Germline CDR1 LGHDT, CDR2 YNNKEL (reference sequence). CDR3 region: CASSQGGSTDTQYF. CDR3 DNA sequence: TGTGCCAGCAGCCAAGGCGGGAGTACCGATACGCAGTATTTT.

This clone was observed at least ten times. The rearrangement links TRBV7-8 to TRBJ1-5, with 11 bases matching TRBD1. This CDR3 is 16 amino acids long. The V and J ends lost 1 base and 11 bases, in that order; junction bases with no gene match: 10. CDR1 and CDR2 (germline): SGHVS, FQNEAQ. This CDR3 is CASSLVGGQGDRTQHF. The CDR3 DNA is TGTGCCAGCAGCTTAGTGGGGGGACAGGGGGACAGGACCCAGCATTTT.

This clone showed up just a few times. CDR3 in amino acids: CASSPVAGSLGGSYNSPLHF. The CDR3 DNA is TGTGCCAGCAGTCCCGTAGCAGGATCCCTAGGGGGCTCCTATAATTCACCCCTCCACTTT. V is TRBV6-6 and J is TRBJ1-6; D possibly corresponds to TRBD1 (6 bases). Trimming took off 5 bases at V and 0 bases at J, with 23 bases between the two ends. Germline-derived CDR1 and CDR2 are MNHNY and SVGAGI (reference sequence). The CDR3 runs 20 residues.

The rearrangement joins TRBV14 to TRBJ1-2; maybe TRBD1 (5 bases). V dropped 2 bases and J dropped 3 bases, with 7 bases sitting between them. This CDR3 comprises 13 residues. The V gene's germline CDR1 is SGHDN and CDR2 FVKESK. CDR3: CASSQQGYYGYTF. The CDR3 nucleotides are TGTGCCAGCAGCCAACAGGGTTACTATGGCTACACCTTC.

This CDR3 is CASSFLTGGPETQYF. CDR3 coding DNA: TGCGCCAGCAGCTTCCTGACAGGGGGCCCAGAGACCCAGTACTTC. The chain has TRBV5-1 and TRBJ2-5; TRBD1 matches 10 bases. This CDR3 is 15 amino acids long. CDR1 and CDR2 (germline): SGHRS, YFSETQ. J gave up 4 bases and V 2 bases, and 5 bases lay outside the gene matches.

This sequence joins TRBV2 and TRBJ1-4; possibly TRBD1 for D (5 bases). The CDR3 spans 18 residues. Trimming stripped 6 bases from V and 1 base from J, with 21 bases between. From germline, CDR1 is SNHLY and CDR2 FYNNEI. CDR3 DNA sequence: TGTGCCAGCAGAAGCACCGGGGGGTCCGACCGAACTAATGAAAAACTGTTTTTT. Residues: CASRSTGGSDRTNEKLFF.

The chain is built from TRBV10-3 and TRBJ2-1; possibly TRBD2 for D (6 bases). The CDR3 is made up of 13 amino acids. The V and J ends lost 8 bases and 0 bases respectively, with 8 bases between them. CDR1 ENHRY and CDR2 SYGVKD come from the germline V gene. The CDR3 region has the DNA TGTGCCATCTTAGCGGACTCCTACAATGAGCAGTTCTTC. This codes for CAILADSYNEQFF.

The rearrangement links TRBV20-1 to TRBJ2-7, with 11 nucleotides matching TRBD2. The V gene's germline CDR1 is DFQATT and CDR2 SNEGSKA (reference sequence). The CDR3 runs to 15 residues. J lost 2 bases, V lost 3 bases, and 6 bases had no gene match. This CDR3 is CSASPQLAGAYEQYF. In DNA form, the CDR3 reads TGCAGTGCTAGTCCCCAACTAGCGGGGGCCTACGAGCAGTACTTC.

In the case of this clone: Other DNA sequences in this specimen translate into the identical CDR3. The chain's CDR3 is CASRKGANQPQHF. CDR3 nucleotides: TGTGCCAGCAGAAAGGGGGCTAATCAGCCCCAGCATTTT. The V and J genes are TRBV2 and TRBJ1-5; TRBD1 matches 7 bases. Germline loops: CDR1 SNHLY, CDR2 FYNNEI. With 6 bases clipped from V and 4 bases from J, the junction kept 3 bases outside the gene matches. The CDR3 has 13 residues.

CDR3 sequence (DNA): TGCAGTGCTAGTGGTGGGAGGGCCTTCACAGATACGCAGTATTTT. Its protein is CSASGGRAFTDTQYF. This chain joins TRBV20-1 and TRBJ2-3, with TRBD2 matching over 7 bases. Germline V CDR1 and CDR2: DFQATT, SNEGSKA (reference sequence). V shed 3 bases, J shed 2 bases, and the junction held 8 bases outside the gene matches. The CDR3 contains 15 residues.

The rearrangement links TRBV18 to TRBJ1-1; tentative D call: TRBD1 (5 bases). Trimming took off 3 bases at V and 1 base at J, with 18 bases between the two ends. The CDR3 contains 17 residues. Germline V gene data show CDR1 as KGHSH and CDR2 as LQKENI. Here the CDR3 reads CASSPGTLGGTNTEAFF. The CDR3 DNA follows: TGTGCCAGCTCACCTGGGACCCTCGGAGGGACGAACACTGAAGCTTTCTTT. The entire variable domain, with the rest obtained from reference TRBV18 and TRBJ1-1, is as follows: NAGVMQNPRHLVRRRGQEARLRCSPMKGHSHVYWYRQLPEEGLKFMVYLQKENIIDESGMPKERFSAEFPKEGPSILRIQQVVRGDSAAYFCASSPGTLGGTNTEAFFGQGTRLTVV.

The chain uses TRBV24-1 and TRBJ2-2; 7 positions agree with TRBD1. CDR3 length equals 16 residues. CDR1 and CDR2 from the germline V gene are KGHDR and SFDVKD. With 3 bases clipped from V and 6 bases from J, the junction kept 9 bases outside the gene matches. The CDR3 sequence is CATSDGKGAVAGELFF. The CDR3 region has the DNA TGTGCCACCAGTGATGGCAAGGGGGCAGTCGCCGGGGAGCTGTTTTTT.

V is TRBV10-1 and J is TRBJ2-3; 10 bases agree with TRBD2. Germline lookup yields CDR1 WNHNN and CDR2 SYGVQD (reference sequence). Trimming took 4 bases from V and 5 from J; bases not matched to a gene: 9. The CDR3 consists of 16 residues. The CDR3 reads CASSGGAGGPGDTQYF. CDR3 nucleotide sequence: TGCGCCAGCAGTGGGGGAGCGGGAGGGCCGGGAGATACGCAGTATTTT.

The CDR3 is CASSVPGTSADTQYF. CDR3 bases: TGCGCCAGCAGCGTACCCGGGACTAGCGCGGATACGCAGTATTTT. The V and J genes are TRBV5-1 and TRBJ2-3, with TRBD2 identical over 10 bases. After removal of 4 bases from V and 6 bases from J, the junction contained 8 bases not matched to a gene. The CDR3 is 15 residues long. Germline V lookup: CDR1 SGHRS, CDR2 YFSETQ.

The chain recombines TRBV9 with TRBJ2-3; 9 nucleotides line up with TRBD2. The CDR3 is made up of 16 amino acids. Germline V CDR1 and CDR2: SGDLS, YYNGEE. Trimming took 0 bases from V and 7 from J; bases not matched to a gene: 9. This chain's CDR3 is CASSVGVGSGRNTQYF. In nucleotides, the CDR3 is TGTGCCAGCAGCGTAGGGGTTGGTAGCGGGAGAAATACGCAGTATTTT.

The chain couples TRBV6-2 or TRBV6-3 to TRBJ2-7; TRBD1 aligns across 9 bases. The V gene end was trimmed by 4 bases and the J gene end by 4 bases; junction bases not matched to a gene: 2. The CDR3 has 13 residues. Germline V gene sequence: CDR1 MNHEY, CDR2 SVGEGT. The CDR3 coding sequence is TGTGCCAGCAGTTCCGGACAGGGGTACGAGCAGTACTTC. It translates to CASSSGQGYEQYF.

V is TRBV4-1 and J is TRBJ2-3, with 8 bases fitting TRBD2. Per the germline V gene, CDR1 is MGHRA and CDR2 is YSYEKL. CDR3 size: 17 residues. The V and J ends lost 0 bases and 4 bases, in that order; junction bases with no gene match: 9. The CDR3 sequence: CASSQEVGGGPPDTQYF. The CDR3 region has the DNA TGCGCCAGCAGCCAAGAGGTGGGCGGGGGGCCCCCAGATACGCAGTATTTT.

The V and J genes are TRBV18 and TRBJ1-3; D uncertain. CDR3 size: 13 residues. CDR1 is KGHSH, CDR2 LQKENI, per germline. V dropped 3 bases and J dropped 8 bases, with 11 bases sitting between them. The CDR3 DNA reads as TGTGCCAGCTCACCGATCCCGGAGGACACCATATATTTT. It translates to CASSPIPEDTIYF.

This clone is a singleton in its sample. The rearrangement uses TRBV5-5 and TRBJ2-3, with TRBD2 matching over 12 bases. Germline trimming cut 4 bases from V and 7 bases from J; bases unmatched to any gene: 10. This CDR3 spans 16 amino acids. The germline V gene encodes CDR1 SGHKS and CDR2 YYEKEE (reference sequence). DNA for the CDR3: TGTGCCAGCAGCCTGGGGGACGGACTAGCGGGATATACGCAGTATTTT. This translates into CASSLGDGLAGYTQYF.

V usage is TRBV15 and J usage is TRBJ1-5; the D is unclear. The CDR3 contains 14 residues. V was cut by 1 base and J by 1 base, with 5 bases left in between. The germline V gene has CDR1 LNHNV and CDR2 YYDKDF (reference sequence). The CDR3 bases are TGTGCCACCAGCAGAGGGGCCAGCAATCAGCCCCAGCATTTT. Its translation: CATSRGASNQPQHF.

V is TRBV5-1 and J is TRBJ2-6; 7 bases match TRBD1. Losses at the gene ends were 1 base for V and 0 bases for J; bases not matched to a gene: 1. This CDR3 has 16 residues. Germline V gene lookup returns CDR1 SGHRS and CDR2 YFSETQ. The CDR3 coding sequence is TGCGCCAGCAGCTTGACAGGGGCCTCTGGGGCCAACGTCCTGACTTTC. Its protein product is CASSLTGASGANVLTF.

The chain combines TRBV19 with TRBJ2-1; D not certain. The CDR3 loop spans 16 amino acids. V lost 5 bases, J lost 0 bases, and 14 bases lay in between. Per germline, CDR1 LNHDA and CDR2 SQIVND (reference sequence). The CDR3 protein is CASSQRSVLSYNEQFF. The CDR3 bases are TGTGCCAGTAGTCAAAGGAGTGTGCTCTCCTACAATGAGCAGTTCTTC.